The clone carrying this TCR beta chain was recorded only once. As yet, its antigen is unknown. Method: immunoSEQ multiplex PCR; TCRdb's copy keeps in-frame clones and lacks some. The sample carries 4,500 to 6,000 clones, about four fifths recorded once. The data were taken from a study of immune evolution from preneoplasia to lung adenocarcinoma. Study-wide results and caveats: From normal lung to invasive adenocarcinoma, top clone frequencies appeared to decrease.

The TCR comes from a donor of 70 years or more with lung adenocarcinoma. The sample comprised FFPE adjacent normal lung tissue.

The CDR3 loop is CASTLGGTQYF. As DNA, the CDR3 is TGTGCCAGCACCCTCGGTGGTACGCAGTATTTT. The gene calls are TRBV6-6 and TRBJ2-3; D uncertain. Germline assignment: CDR1 MNHNY and CDR2 SVGAGI (reference sequence). The CDR3 contains 11 residues. The V gene lost 7 bases and the J gene lost 8 bases, with 10 bases spanning the gap.